The 15 T cell receptor beta chains in this list originate from one sample, sequenced in a study of T cell repertoires in cytomegalovirus infection. The antigens for these receptors are not known. TCRdb analysed the reads with MiXCR anew, one entry per CDR3 protein. The data show tens of thousands of distinct CDR3 sequences, about 19% seen once. Source: CD8+ T cells from cultured PBMCs, taken from culture after CMV antigen stimulation. These receptors came from a human donor in good health (CMV status not recorded). Some clones in this sample may be carry-over from other donors' samples.

The table lists this clonotype with a few counts. The rearrangement uses TRBV5-5 and TRBJ1-1, with 9 bases that match TRBD1. After removal of 4 bases from V and 7 bases from J, the junction contained 8 bases not matched to a gene. The CDR3 covers 14 residues. Germline V gene data show CDR1 as SGHKS and CDR2 as YYEKEE (reference sequence). The CDR3 DNA reads as TGTGCCAGCAGCCCCCCACAGGGGGCGGATGAAGCTTTCTTT. This encodes CASSPPQGADEAFF.

The chain recombines TRBV7-3 with TRBJ2-7; D uncertain. Germline loops: CDR1 SGHTA, CDR2 FQGTGA. The CDR3 runs to 13 residues. With 3 bases removed from V and 2 bases from J, the gap between germline ends came to 8 bases. CDR3 DNA: TGTGCCAGCAGCTTTGGGTCCACCTACGAGCAGTACTTC. Its translation is CASSFGSTYEQYF.

This clonotype was observed once. V is TRBV6-2 or TRBV6-3 and J is TRBJ2-1; D not certain. Germline values: CDR1 MNHEY, CDR2 SVGEGT. V lost 5 bases to trimming and J lost 0 bases, with 5 bases between them. The CDR3 length is 13 residues. CDR3 nucleotide sequence: TGTGCCAGCAGTGTCATCTCCTACAATGAGCAGTTCTTC. Its protein is CASSVISYNEQFF.

The chain links TRBV19 to TRBJ2-7; 8 bases map to TRBD2. Germline trimming cut 4 bases from V and 2 bases from J; bases unmatched to any gene: 13. Germline V lookup: CDR1 LNHDA, CDR2 SQIVND (reference sequence). This CDR3 contains 17 residues. CDR3 in DNA: TGTGCCAGTAGTAGGGAGATACAAACGGGACTAGCCTACGAGCAGTACTTC. As protein: CASSREIQTGLAYEQYF. The full variable domain, completed using reference TRBV19 and TRBJ2-7, is DGGITQSPKYLFRKEGQNVTLSCEQNLNHDAMYWYRQDPGQGLRLIYYSQIVNDFQKGDIAEGYSVSREKKESFPLTVTSAQKNPTAFYLCASSREIQTGLAYEQYFGPGTRLTVT.

The gene calls are TRBV6-2 or TRBV6-3 and TRBJ2-2; TRBD1 aligns across 11 bases. This CDR3 has 16 amino acids. From germline, CDR1 is MNHEY and CDR2 SVGEGT. The V gene end was trimmed by 8 bases and the J gene end by 0 bases; junction bases not matched to a gene: 5. The CDR3 nucleotides are TGTGCCAGCGGCCGGACAGGGGGCGCGAACACCGGGGAGCTGTTTTTT. The encoded protein is CASGRTGGANTGELFF.

This clonotype was seen a handful of times. V is TRBV5-6 and J is TRBJ2-1, with 9 bases aligning to TRBD2. V trimming: 3 bases; J trimming: 8 bases; junction bases outside the gene matches: 12. CDR1 is SGHDT, CDR2 YYEEEE, per germline. This CDR3 region has 16 residues. The chain's CDR3 is CASSSPSSGEDDEQFF. The DNA for the CDR3 is TGTGCCAGCAGCTCTCCCTCTAGCGGGGAAGACGATGAGCAGTTCTTC.

DNA of the CDR3: TGCGCCAGCAGCCAAATGACAGGGGGTATCGCAGATACGCAGTATTTT. Its translation: CASSQMTGGIADTQYF. This chain uses TRBV4-1 with TRBJ2-3; 9 positions agree with TRBD1. V trimming: 2 bases; J trimming: 4 bases; junction bases outside the gene matches: 7. The CDR3 is 16 residues long. CDR1 and CDR2 (germline): MGHRA, YSYEKL.

This sequence joins TRBV11-2 and TRBJ1-1; a possible D gene is TRBD1 (6 bases). This CDR3 has 15 residues. CDR1 and CDR2 from the germline V gene are SGHAT and FQNNGV. The V and J ends lost 4 bases and 6 bases respectively, with 18 bases between them. The CDR3 sequence is CASSYRWTVGAEAFF. DNA for the CDR3: TGTGCCAGCAGCTACAGGTGGACAGTTGGCGCTGAAGCTTTCTTT.

The chain combines TRBV7-2 with TRBJ2-7; D unclear. This CDR3 contains 11 residues. V was trimmed by 5 bases and J by 3 bases, leaving 5 bases between them. Germline V gives CDR1 SGHTA, CDR2 FQGNSA. Here the CDR3 reads CASSADYEQYF. Written as DNA, the CDR3 is TGTGCCAGCAGCGCCGACTACGAGCAGTACTTC.

The chain carries TRBV7-2 and TRBJ2-3; maybe TRBD2 (5 bases). CDR1 is SGHTA and CDR2 is FQGNSA in the germline V gene. CDR3 length: 15 amino acids. Between the trimmed V and J ends, which lost 5 bases and 2 bases, there was a span of 14 bases. The CDR3 DNA follows: TGTGCCAGCAGCCGTTCGTCGGGGATCACAGATACGCAGTATTTT. It encodes CASSRSSGITDTQYF.

J is TRBJ2-1 and V is TRBV12-3 or TRBV12-4, with a tentative D call TRBD2 (6 bases). This CDR3 has 15 residues. Trimming removed 6 bases from V and 7 bases from J, with 19 bases in between. CDR3 sequence: CASSLGTQMWNEQFF. For the CDR3, the DNA is TGTGCCAGCAGCCTCGGGACTCAGATGTGGAATGAGCAGTTCTTC.

Here the CDR3 reads CAIRDSSYEQYF. The CDR3 coding sequence is TGTGCCATCAGGGACAGCTCCTACGAGCAGTACTTC. The genes are TRBV10-3 and TRBJ2-7; D is possibly TRBD1 (6 bases). The length of the CDR3 is 12 residues. Germline CDR1 and CDR2: ENHRY and SYGVKD. Trimming cost V 6 bases and J 0 bases, with 6 bases left between them.

The rearrangement uses TRBV7-6 and TRBJ1-1, with D possibly matching TRBD1 (5 bases). The CDR3 totals 15 residues. Germline-derived CDR1 and CDR2 are SGHVS and FNYEAQ. V dropped 4 bases and J dropped 1 base, with 13 bases sitting between them. The CDR3 is CASSSPGRTNTEAFF. Written as DNA, the CDR3 is TGTGCCAGCAGCTCCCCGGGGCGGACGAACACTGAAGCTTTCTTT. The full variable domain, in which reference TRBV7-6 and TRBJ1-1 provide the parts outside the CDR3, is GAGVSQSPRYKVTKRGQDVALRCDPISGHVSLYWYRQALGQGPEFLTYFNYEAQQDKSGLPNDRFSAERPEGSISTLTIQRTEQRDSAMYRCASSSPGRTNTEAFFGQGTRLTVV.

A few counts support this clonotype. The chain carries TRBV7-2 and TRBJ2-2, with 7 nucleotides matching TRBD1. In germline, CDR1 is SGHTA, CDR2 FQGNSA. V lost 4 bases and J lost 0; bases outside the gene matches: 5. The CDR3 has 16 amino acids. The CDR3 sequence: CASSSHGTANTGELFF. The CDR3 coding sequence is TGTGCCAGCAGCTCCCACGGGACAGCGAACACCGGGGAGCTGTTTTTT.

There are a few counts of this clonotype. The chain uses TRBV2 and TRBJ1-4; TRBD1 matches at 7 bases. The V and J ends lost 3 bases and 5 bases, in that order; junction bases with no gene match: 6. Germline V gene data show CDR1 as SNHLY and CDR2 as FYNNEI. This CDR3 region has 15 residues. The chain's CDR3 is CASSEQGQMNEKLFF. As DNA, the CDR3 is TGTGCCAGCAGTGAGCAGGGACAGATGAATGAAAAACTGTTTTTT.